The TCR beta chain under discussion was sequenced for a study of identical twins. TCRdb itself ran the 5' RACE reads through MiXCR, one entry per CDR3 protein. The sample lists approximately 500,000 distinct CDR3 sequences, 20% to 25% seen once, with 2.9% in the top ten. The CDR3 is 14 amino acids. The trim removed 4 bases at V and 8 bases at J, leaving 7 bases unmatched. Germline CDR1 is MNHEY and CDR2 is SVGAGI. This clonotype was observed a handful of times. Its antigen is not identified. Study-wide findings and caveats: The analysis was cross-sectional rather than longitudinal within donors.

This sample also appeared in a second study, on T cells expressing NK-cell markers. That investigation notes: Sorted CD3+CD56+NKG2C+, CD3+CD56+NKG2C- and CD3+CD56-NKG2C+ T cells supplied TCR beta repertoires. There were seven HCMV-seropositive donors and one seronegative donor among the eight sequenced.

This chain uses TRBV6-5 with TRBJ1-2; TRBD1 matches 10 bases. The receptor comes from a woman younger than 35 in good health. The sample consisted of CD4+ T cells sorted from blood. CDR3 loop: CASSFNRDRGGYTF. In DNA, the CDR3 is TGTGCCAGCAGTTTTAACCGGGACAGGGGAGGCTACACCTTC.